The present T cell receptor beta chain was sequenced within a study of blood T cell repertoires in COVID-19. Germline lookup yields CDR1 LNHDA and CDR2 SQIVND (reference sequence). CDR3 size: 14 residues. The V and J ends lost 5 bases and 4 bases respectively, with 12 bases between them. The repertoire was sequenced with immunoSEQ multiplex PCR; TCRdb's copy has only in-frame clones and lacks some. The table lists under 300,000 clones, roughly 80% of them singletons, with about 4.6% in the top ten. The clonotype comes from a man between 60 and 70 years old who had recovered from COVID-19. Sequences were obtained from peripheral blood. The rearrangement joins TRBV19 to TRBJ1-5, with TRBD1 as a possible D gene (5 bases). The CDR3 sequence: CASSPGGGNQPQHF. CDR3 nucleotide sequence: TGTGCCAGTAGTCCCGGGGGGGGGAATCAGCCCCAGCATTTT.